The 23 T cell receptor beta chains reported below all come from one sample, sequenced in a study of cytomegalovirus exposure and HLA in healthy donors (dated by TCRdb to about 2017). To prepare the library, the immunoSEQ multiplex PCR assay was applied. For the multiplex PCR, a mixture combining 60 forward primers for TCR Vbeta segments and 13 reverse primers for TCR Jbeta segments was used. TCRdb stores this immuneACCESS table with in-frame sequences only. Part of the clones is absent; in the studies checked, under half of the shortfall reflects unresolved V genes, and no reason is known for the rest. Present in this sample are 150,000 to 200,000 clones, roughly 83% of which were seen just once. The leading ten clones occupy around 1.6% of the sample. The sample taken for sequencing was PBMCs. The receptors stem from a woman aged 45-65 years in good health and CMV-seronegative.

The CDR3 coding sequence is TGCAGCGTTTCCTACTCCTACGAGCAGTACTTC. Translating it yields CSVSYSYEQYF. This sequence joins TRBV29-1 and TRBJ2-7; D unresolved. The CDR3 is 11 residues long. Germline CDR1 and CDR2: SQVTM and ANQGSEA. V lost 5 bases and J 0 bases, leaving 5 bases between the germline ends.

The CDR3 protein is CASSGQLNTEAFF. The CDR3 nucleotides are TGTGCCAGCTCGGGACAACTGAACACTGAAGCTTTCTTT. The V gene is TRBV18, the J gene TRBJ1-1, with D possibly being TRBD1 (6 bases). V was pared by 6 bases and J by 0 bases, with 8 bases between. Germline CDR1 is KGHSH and CDR2 is LQKENI. The CDR3 contains 13 residues.

The rearrangement uses TRBV7-2 and TRBJ2-5, with D possibly matching TRBD1 (6 bases). Germline loops: CDR1 SGHTA, CDR2 FQGNSA. The CDR3 is made up of 14 amino acids. The germline V and J ends were trimmed by 3 bases and 5 bases, with 13 bases remaining between them. Here the CDR3 reads CASSLGATRETQYF. In DNA, the CDR3 is TGTGCCAGCAGCTTGGGGGCTACGAGGGAGACCCAGTACTTC.

This chain connects TRBV11-2 to TRBJ2-7; 9 nucleotides align to TRBD1. The CDR3 is 14 residues long. V lost 4 bases and J lost 7; bases outside the gene matches: 8. Germline V CDR1 and CDR2: SGHAT, FQNNGV. This chain's CDR3 is CASSSIQGAGEQYF. CDR3 coding DNA: TGTGCCAGCAGCTCGATACAGGGGGCCGGTGAGCAGTACTTC.

The chain combines TRBV6-1 with TRBJ2-3, with 7 bases fitting TRBD1. Germline V gene lookup returns CDR1 MNHNS and CDR2 SASEGT. J was trimmed by 6 bases and V by 2 bases; bases with no gene match: 8. The CDR3 has 15 amino acids. The CDR3 sequence: CASSERGQRSDTQYF. As DNA, the CDR3 is TGTGCCAGCAGTGAAAGGGGACAGCGATCTGATACGCAGTATTTT.

V and J are TRBV5-1 and TRBJ2-6; maybe TRBD1 (5 bases). Germline CDR1 is SGHRS and CDR2 is YFSETQ. The V and J ends lost 2 bases and 1 base respectively, with 10 bases between them. The length of the CDR3 is 16 residues. CDR3 nucleotide sequence: TGCGCCAGCAGCTTAACAGGAAAGTCTGGGGCCAACGTCCTGACTTTC. It translates to CASSLTGKSGANVLTF.

This chain links TRBV5-1 with TRBJ1-1; TRBD1 matches 9 bases. Germline CDR1 and CDR2: SGHRS and YFSETQ. The CDR3 contains 15 residues. V lost 5 bases to trimming and J lost 2 bases; unmatched junction nucleotides: 7. CDR3 sequence (DNA): TGCGCCAGCAGTCCACAGGGGGCGAGAAACACTGAAGCTTTCTTT. Residues: CASSPQGARNTEAFF.

In this sample, this clone turned up once. The chain uses TRBV9 and TRBJ1-3; unclear D gene. Germline V CDR1 and CDR2: SGDLS, YYNGEE. The V end lost 0 bases, the J end lost 1 base, and 11 bases lay between the germline ends. CDR3 size: 16 residues. CDR3 bases: TGTGCCAGCAGCGTAGGCGAGCTCCTTTCTGGAAACACCATATATTTT. This gives the protein CASSVGELLSGNTIYF.

The table lists this clone with many counts. The chain has TRBV2 and TRBJ1-2; D not certain. The CDR3 has 13 residues. Germline V CDR1 and CDR2: SNHLY, FYNNEI. V lost 5 bases to trimming and J lost 4 bases, with 11 bases between them. CDR3 DNA: TGTGCCAGCAGTCTGACAACGTCCTATGGCTACACCTTC. Translation gives CASSLTTSYGYTF.

V and J are TRBV6-5 and TRBJ1-5; TRBD1 aligns across 7 bases. CDR1 is MNHEY and CDR2 is SVGAGI in the germline V gene. With 2 bases clipped from V and 4 bases from J, the junction kept 2 bases outside the gene matches. The CDR3 sequence is 14 residues long. This CDR3 reads CASSYDRVNQPQHF. As DNA, the CDR3 is TGTGCCAGCAGTTACGACAGGGTGAATCAGCCCCAGCATTTT.

V and J are TRBV19 and TRBJ2-1; 11 nucleotides match TRBD2. Germline-derived CDR1 and CDR2 are LNHDA and SQIVND (reference sequence). This CDR3 region has 16 residues. Trimming at V came to 6 bases and at J to 0 bases, leaving 4 bases not matched to a gene. The CDR3 region is CASRGLAGGSYNEQFF. The DNA of the CDR3 is TGTGCCAGTAGGGGTCTAGCGGGAGGCTCCTACAATGAGCAGTTCTTC.

The chain couples TRBV7-9 to TRBJ1-4; TRBD1 might be the D (6 bases). This CDR3 has 15 residues. V was trimmed by 4 bases and J by 7 bases, leaving 16 bases between them. The germline gives CDR1 SEHNR, CDR2 FQNEAQ (reference sequence). In DNA form, the CDR3 reads TGTGCCAGCAGCTCGCTAGGCAGGGGCCTTGAAAAACTGTTTTTT. Protein sequence: CASSSLGRGLEKLFF. Using reference TRBV7-9 and TRBJ1-4 for the parts outside the CDR3, the full variable domain is DTGVSQNPRHKITKRGQNVTFRCDPISEHNRLYWYRQTLGQGPEFLTYFQNEAQLEKSRLLSDRFSAERPKGSFSTLEIQRTEQGDSAMYLCASSSLGRGLEKLFFGSGTQLSVL.

This clone was seen more than once but under ten times. J is TRBJ1-5 and V is TRBV7-9; tentatively, D is TRBD1 (5 bases). CDR1 is SEHNR and CDR2 is FQNEAQ in the germline V gene (reference sequence). The CDR3 runs 13 residues. The V gene lost 10 bases and the J gene lost 3 bases, with 13 bases spanning the gap. The CDR3 DNA reads TGTGCCACCCAGGACACGCTCAATCAGCCCCAGCATTTT. Its protein product is CATQDTLNQPQHF.

The V and J genes are TRBV19 and TRBJ2-2, with TRBD2 identical over 10 bases. This CDR3 region has 16 residues. The J segment lost 6 bases and the V segment lost 3 bases, leaving 7 bases of the junction unmatched. The germline CDR1 and CDR2 sequences are LNHDA and SQIVND (reference sequence). DNA of the CDR3: TGTGCCAGTAGTATCCCTAGCGGGAGAGTCGCCGGGGAGCTGTTTTTT. Translated: CASSIPSGRVAGELFF.

The chain links TRBV10-2 to TRBJ1-4; D is unresolved. Per the germline V gene, CDR1 is WSHSY and CDR2 is SAAADI. The CDR3 consists of 15 residues. Trimming removed 2 bases at V and 3 bases at J, with 10 bases between. The CDR3: CASSEDRSANEKLFF. The DNA of the CDR3 is TGCGCCAGCAGTGAGGATAGGAGCGCTAATGAAAAACTGTTTTTT.

V and J are TRBV5-1 and TRBJ2-5; TRBD1 aligns across 7 bases. The J call may not be correct, given that the DNA end is closer to TRBJ2-7. The length of the CDR3 is 14 residues. Germline V gene sequence: CDR1 SGHRS, CDR2 YFSETQ. CDR3: CASSLARGIDEQYF. The DNA for the CDR3 is TGCGCCAGCAGCTTGGCCAGGGGGATCGACGAGCAGTACTTC.

V usage is TRBV14 and J usage is TRBJ1-2, with 7 bases lining up with TRBD1. Germline values: CDR1 SGHDN, CDR2 FVKESK. V lost 6 bases, J lost 4 bases, and 8 bases stayed unmatched. CDR3 length: 14 residues. The CDR3 sequence: CASSTQGVLYGYTF. The CDR3 DNA reads TGTGCCAGCAGTACCCAGGGGGTCCTCTATGGCTACACCTTC.

The chain links TRBV28 to TRBJ2-5; D perhaps matches TRBD2 (7 bases). The V end was cut by 5 bases, the J end by 6 bases, with 19 bases between. CDR1 MDHEN and CDR2 SYDVKM come from the germline V gene. CDR3 length: 15 residues. CDR3 region: CASSKRGGVVKTQYF. The DNA of the CDR3 is TGTGCCAGCAGTAAGAGGGGGGGGGTTGTGAAGACCCAGTACTTC.

This chain's CDR3 is CASRQEYRGLAGYNEQFF. In nucleotides, the CDR3 is TGCGCCAGCCGGCAAGAATACAGGGGACTAGCGGGGTACAATGAGCAGTTCTTC. V and J are TRBV10-2 and TRBJ2-1; TRBD2 agrees at 13 bases. The germline CDR1 and CDR2 sequences are WSHSY and SAAADI. J gave up 4 bases and V 8 bases, and 14 bases lay outside the gene matches. CDR3 size: 18 residues.

This clone appeared a few times. This sequence joins TRBV4-3 and TRBJ1-3, with D maybe TRBD1 (6 bases). The ends were cut back, 6 bases at V and 2 bases at J, with 11 bases in the middle. CDR3 length equals 14 residues. The germline CDR1 and CDR2 sequences are LGHNA and YSLEER. In DNA form, the CDR3 reads TGCGCCAGCAGGACACAGGGTGCTGGAAACACCATATATTTT. Translating gives CASRTQGAGNTIYF.

CDR3 region: CASSQGLVEQNYGYTF. The CDR3 region has the DNA TGCGCCAGCAGCCAAGGTTTGGTTGAACAGAACTATGGCTACACCTTC. The V and J genes are TRBV4-3 and TRBJ1-2; no clear D gene. CDR1 and CDR2 from the germline V gene are LGHNA and YSLEER. The CDR3 is made up of 16 amino acids. Trimming took off 1 base at V and 2 bases at J, with 14 bases between the two ends.

J is TRBJ1-2 and V is TRBV7-2; no firm D call. Germline values: CDR1 SGHTA, CDR2 FQGNSA. V gave up 6 bases and J gave up 0 bases, with 11 bases separating them. The CDR3 spans 14 residues. This CDR3 reads CASSQEVSNYGYTF. CDR3 sequence (DNA): TGTGCCAGCAGTCAAGAGGTTTCTAACTATGGCTACACCTTC.

This clone was detected only a few times. The chain links TRBV7-3 to TRBJ1-1; 9 bases fit TRBD1. Per germline, CDR1 SGHTA and CDR2 FQGTGA. The CDR3 totals 12 residues. With 3 bases clipped from V and 11 bases from J, the junction kept 4 bases outside the gene matches. The CDR3 sequence is CASSFGTGTAFF. The CDR3 coding sequence is TGTGCCAGCAGCTTTGGGACAGGGACTGCTTTCTTT.